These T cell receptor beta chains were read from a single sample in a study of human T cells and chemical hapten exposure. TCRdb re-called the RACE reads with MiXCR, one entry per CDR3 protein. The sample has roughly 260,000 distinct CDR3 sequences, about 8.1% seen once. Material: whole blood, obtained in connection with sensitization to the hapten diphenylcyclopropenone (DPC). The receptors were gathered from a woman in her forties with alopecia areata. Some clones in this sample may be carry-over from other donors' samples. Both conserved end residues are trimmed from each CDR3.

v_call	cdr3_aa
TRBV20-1	SAGQGNGYT
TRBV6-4	ASSDEAGGPYNEQF
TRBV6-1	ASLREAGELF
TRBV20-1	SARGGTASNQPQH
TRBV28	ASSSPAMDTEAF
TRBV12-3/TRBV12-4	ASSAWDSSSYNEQF
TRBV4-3	ASSHDRDGKETQY
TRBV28	ASSFRDRQQY
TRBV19	ASSISPGTSGRDEQF
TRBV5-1	ASSLEGNGANVLT
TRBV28	ASSSPRTDSYGYT
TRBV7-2	ASSFGRTGLTEAF
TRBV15	ATSRGGAGGTDTQY
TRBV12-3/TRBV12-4	ASSYQGVDIQY
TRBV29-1	SVADRADGELF
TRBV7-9	ASSLGTGSNEKLF